The rows below give T cell receptor beta chains drawn from one sample of a study of cytomegalovirus exposure and HLA in healthy donors. The assay was immunoSEQ multiplex PCR, and TCRdb's table has in-frame clones only and misses some. The table lists fewer than 130,000 clones, approximately 78% of them singletons, with around 1.3% in the top ten. What was sequenced was PBMCs. These TCRs come from a woman aged 25 to 45 in good health and CMV-seronegative. Each CDR3 is given with its conserved first and last residue. The order of the fields is CDR3 DNA, CDR3 protein, J gene, V gene, D gene, clone size. D genes are given only for firm matches. A row's size may be missing; if present it is once, few, many or a size class.

CDR3nt: TGTGCCTGGAGTGCCAAGGACAGGGGGAAGGCCTACAATGAGCAGTTCTTC
CDR3aa: CAWSAKDRGKAYNEQFF
j_gene: TRBJ2-1
v_gene: TRBV30
d_gene: TRBD1
abundance: few

CDR3nt: TGTGCCAGCAGCGCGGACAGGGAGGGGGTTAATCAGCCCCAGCATTTT
CDR3aa: CASSADREGVNQPQHF
j_gene: TRBJ1-5
v_gene: TRBV7-9
d_gene: TRBD1
abundance: few

CDR3nt: TGCGCCAGCAGCCATAACGCGGGGCAGAACTACGAGCAGTACTTC
CDR3aa: CASSHNAGQNYEQYF
j_gene: TRBJ2-7
v_gene: TRBV4-3
d_gene: NA
abundance: NA

CDR3nt: TGTGCCAGCAGCCTGCTCAGGGAGACCCAGTACTTC
CDR3aa: CASSLLRETQYF
j_gene: TRBJ2-5
v_gene: TRBV5-6
d_gene: NA
abundance: NA

CDR3nt: TGCAGCGTTGAAGGGACAGGGGGCGCTTTGAGGGCTGAAGCTTTCTTT
CDR3aa: CSVEGTGGALRAEAFF
j_gene: TRBJ1-1
v_gene: TRBV29-1
d_gene: TRBD1
abundance: NA

CDR3nt: TGCAGCGTTACCGGCAGGACACCGAACACCGGGGAGCTGTTTTTT
CDR3aa: CSVTGRTPNTGELFF
j_gene: TRBJ2-2
v_gene: TRBV29-1
d_gene: NA
abundance: NA

CDR3nt: TGTGCCAGCAGGGCGATAGGCCAGGGAGGGTCTGGGGCCAACGTCCTGACTTTC
CDR3aa: CASRAIGQGGSGANVLTF
j_gene: TRBJ2-6
v_gene: TRBV2
d_gene: TRBD2
abundance: NA

CDR3nt: TGTGCCAGCCAAAGAGTGGGAGGCGCACCCCTCCACTTT
CDR3aa: CASQRVGGAPLHF
j_gene: TRBJ1-6
v_gene: TRBV6-5
d_gene: NA
abundance: NA

CDR3nt: TGCAGCGTCGCTGGGGGGGGCAGGGGAATATACGAGCAGTACTTC
CDR3aa: CSVAGGGRGIYEQYF
j_gene: TRBJ2-7
v_gene: TRBV29-1
d_gene: NA
abundance: NA

CDR3nt: TGTGCCAGCAGCTCGACAGGAACGACCGGGGAGCTGTTTTTT
CDR3aa: CASSSTGTTGELFF
j_gene: TRBJ2-2
v_gene: TRBV7-2
d_gene: NA
abundance: NA

CDR3nt: TGTGCCAGCAGCTTAACGGGGGGGACCCAGTACTTC
CDR3aa: CASSLTGGTQYF
j_gene: TRBJ2-5
v_gene: TRBV7-3
d_gene: NA
abundance: NA

CDR3nt: TGCGCCAGCAGCCAAGTTTTTGCGGGAGGGCAAACCGGGGAGCTGTTTTTT
CDR3aa: CASSQVFAGGQTGELFF
j_gene: TRBJ2-2
v_gene: TRBV4-3
d_gene: TRBD2
abundance: NA

CDR3nt: TGCGCCAGCAGCTTGGAACACCAGGGTTACGAGCAGTACTTC
CDR3aa: CASSLEHQGYEQYF
j_gene: TRBJ2-7
v_gene: TRBV5-1
d_gene: NA
abundance: NA

CDR3nt: TGTGCCAGCAGCCGGCAGGCTGGGAAACTGTTTTTT
CDR3aa: CASSRQAGKLFF
j_gene: TRBJ1-4
v_gene: TRBV13
d_gene: NA
abundance: NA

CDR3nt: TGTGCCAGCCATACCCGACAGGGCACTGAAGCTTTCTTT
CDR3aa: CASHTRQGTEAFF
j_gene: TRBJ1-1
v_gene: TRBV19
d_gene: TRBD1
abundance: NA

CDR3nt: TGTGCCTGGAAACCGGGACAGAATTCACCCCTCCACTTT
CDR3aa: CAWKPGQNSPLHF
j_gene: TRBJ1-6
v_gene: TRBV30
d_gene: TRBD1
abundance: few

CDR3nt: TGCGCCAGCAGCCAAGATTATCGCGGAGCCAAAAACATTCAGTACTTC
CDR3aa: CASSQDYRGAKNIQYF
j_gene: TRBJ2-4
v_gene: TRBV4-1
d_gene: NA
abundance: NA

CDR3nt: TGTGCCAGCAGCTTAGCCCCGGACAGTTATTACGAGCAGTACTTC
CDR3aa: CASSLAPDSYYEQYF
j_gene: TRBJ2-7
v_gene: TRBV7-2
d_gene: NA
abundance: NA

CDR3nt: TGTGCCAGCAGTTCCAGGGGAGCCACTGAAGCTTTCTTT
CDR3aa: CASSSRGATEAFF
j_gene: TRBJ1-1
v_gene: TRBV6-6
d_gene: NA
abundance: NA

CDR3nt: TGTGCCAGCAGCTCGAGCCAGGGGGCGGGCACTGAAGCTTTCTTT
CDR3aa: CASSSSQGAGTEAFF
j_gene: TRBJ1-1
v_gene: TRBV7-9
d_gene: TRBD1
abundance: NA

CDR3nt: TGTGCCACCAGCCGGACAGGGCCTGCTGAAAAACTGTTTTTT
CDR3aa: CATSRTGPAEKLFF
j_gene: TRBJ1-4
v_gene: TRBV15
d_gene: TRBD1
abundance: NA

CDR3nt: TGTGCCAGCAGTGACGGCAGGGTAAATGGCTACACCTTC
CDR3aa: CASSDGRVNGYTF
j_gene: TRBJ1-2
v_gene: TRBV2
d_gene: NA
abundance: NA

CDR3nt: TGTGCCAGCAGTTCTTTGTCTGGTATCGGCGAGCAGTACTTC
CDR3aa: CASSSLSGIGEQYF
j_gene: TRBJ2-7
v_gene: TRBV27
d_gene: NA
abundance: NA

CDR3nt: TGTGCCAGCAGCTTAGGGCAGGGGAACACTGAAGCTTTCTTT
CDR3aa: CASSLGQGNTEAFF
j_gene: TRBJ1-1
v_gene: TRBV7-9
d_gene: NA
abundance: few

CDR3nt: TGTGCCAGCTCACCTTTACGAGCCACCGGGGAGCTGTTTTTT
CDR3aa: CASSPLRATGELFF
j_gene: TRBJ2-2
v_gene: TRBV18
d_gene: NA
abundance: NA

CDR3nt: TGTGCCAGCAGTGGAGGACTAGCGGGAGACGAGCAGTACTTC
CDR3aa: CASSGGLAGDEQYF
j_gene: TRBJ2-7
v_gene: TRBV6-1
d_gene: TRBD2
abundance: NA

CDR3nt: TGTGCCAGCAGCTTAGGACTTTCCTCCTACGAGCAGTACTTC
CDR3aa: CASSLGLSSYEQYF
j_gene: TRBJ2-7
v_gene: TRBV11-1
d_gene: NA
abundance: once

CDR3nt: TGTGCCAGCAGCGTAGGCAGGCAAAACTATGGCTACACCTTC
CDR3aa: CASSVGRQNYGYTF
j_gene: TRBJ1-2
v_gene: TRBV9
d_gene: NA
abundance: NA

CDR3nt: TGTGCCAGCAGCCCGCAGGGACAGGGGAGGACTGAAGCTTTCTTT
CDR3aa: CASSPQGQGRTEAFF
j_gene: TRBJ1-1
v_gene: TRBV7-2
d_gene: TRBD1
abundance: NA

CDR3nt: TGCGCCAGCAGCCAAACGGGACAGGGTTTTACCTTC
CDR3aa: CASSQTGQGFTF
j_gene: TRBJ1-2
v_gene: TRBV4-3
d_gene: TRBD1
abundance: NA

CDR3nt: TGTGCCTGGGAGACAGGATCGGTCGGCTACACCTTC
CDR3aa: CAWETGSVGYTF
j_gene: TRBJ1-2
v_gene: TRBV30
d_gene: NA
abundance: NA

CDR3nt: TGTGCCAGCAGCAACCCTCACGCGGGGCTACCTATAAGCAATCAGCCCCAGCATTTT
CDR3aa: CASSNPHAGLPISNQPQHF
j_gene: TRBJ1-5
v_gene: TRBV21-1
d_gene: NA
abundance: NA

CDR3nt: TGTGCCAGCAGTGCTGGACAGGGCGGCACAGATACGCAGTATTTT
CDR3aa: CASSAGQGGTDTQYF
j_gene: TRBJ2-3
v_gene: TRBV2
d_gene: TRBD1
abundance: NA

CDR3nt: TGTGCCAGCAGTGAACTTAGCCTTATGAACACTGAAGCTTTCTTT
CDR3aa: CASSELSLMNTEAFF
j_gene: TRBJ1-1
v_gene: TRBV6-1
d_gene: NA
abundance: NA

CDR3nt: TGTGCCAGCAGCCTCGATGGACTCACTGAAGCTTTCTTT
CDR3aa: CASSLDGLTEAFF
j_gene: TRBJ1-1
v_gene: TRBV6-1
d_gene: NA
abundance: NA

CDR3nt: TGTGCCAGCAGCTTAGGTCCGGGCTCTGGGGCCAACGTCCTGACTTTC
CDR3aa: CASSLGPGSGANVLTF
j_gene: TRBJ2-6
v_gene: TRBV7-6
d_gene: NA
abundance: NA

CDR3nt: TGCGCCAGCAGCCAACCACAGGGGTTTAATGAAAAACTGTTTTTT
CDR3aa: CASSQPQGFNEKLFF
j_gene: TRBJ1-4
v_gene: TRBV4-1
d_gene: TRBD1
abundance: few

CDR3nt: TGTGCCTGGAGTGTAGGTACGGGGAACACTGAAGCTTTCTTT
CDR3aa: CAWSVGTGNTEAFF
j_gene: TRBJ1-1
v_gene: TRBV30
d_gene: NA
abundance: NA